These 24 T cell receptor beta chains share one sample of origin, sequenced in a study of T-cell memory formation after mild COVID-19. Via MiXCR, TCRdb re-called the 5' RACE reads, giving one row per CDR3 protein. The sample yields some 43,000 distinct CDR3 sequences, 6% to 7.5% seen once. Sequencing was carried out using PBMCs or a T cell subset sorted from them (not recorded which). These receptors were obtained from an adult who had mild COVID-19 (a few samples of this study predate the infection). Cell type and time point are not known.

There are many counts of this clonotype. V is TRBV7-8 and J is TRBJ2-1; tentative D call: TRBD2 (6 bases). Trimming removed 5 bases from V and 4 bases from J, with 15 bases in between. Germline V gene data show CDR1 as SGHVS and CDR2 as FQNEAQ. The CDR3 runs 15 residues. CDR3 bases: TGTGCCAGCAGCACCCGGGACTTTAGATACAATGAGCAGTTCTTC. Translation gives CASSTRDFRYNEQFF.

In this sample, this clonotype turned up once. The rearrangement links TRBV12-3 or TRBV12-4 to TRBJ1-2, with no clear D. This CDR3 comprises 12 residues. Trimming shortened V by 5 bases and J by 8 bases, and 12 bases separated the two germline ends. In DNA form, the CDR3 reads TGTGCCAGCAGTGAACTTCGGTGGGGCTACACCTTC. This encodes CASSELRWGYTF.

This clonotype was recorded many times. The chain recombines TRBV7-8 with TRBJ2-1; 9 nucleotides match TRBD2. With V trimmed by 1 base and J by 9 bases, 7 bases remained unmatched. Per the germline V gene, CDR1 is SGHVS and CDR2 is FQNEAQ. CDR3 length: 15 amino acids. Here the CDR3 DNA reads TGTGCCAGCAGCTTAGAGGGCGGGAGGGCACGTGAGCAGTTCTTC. This codes for CASSLEGGRAREQFF.

V and J are TRBV6-4 and TRBJ2-2; 8 bases fit TRBD1. There are 15 residues in the CDR3. V lost 5 bases, J lost 5 bases, and 7 bases stayed unmatched. In germline, CDR1 is MRHNA, CDR2 SNTAGT. This CDR3 is CASSTGQGGTGELFF. Here the CDR3 DNA reads TGTGCCAGCAGTACTGGACAGGGAGGAACCGGGGAGCTGTTTTTT.

This clonotype occurred a few times. The V gene is TRBV27, the J gene TRBJ1-2; TRBD1 aligns across 9 bases. The CDR3 has 14 amino acids. Losses at the gene ends were 5 bases for V and 6 bases for J; bases not matched to a gene: 7. Germline CDR1 and CDR2: MNHEY and SMNVEV (reference sequence). The CDR3 coding sequence is TGTGCCAGCAGTCGCAAACAGGGGGCAAATGGCTACACCTTC. Its protein product is CASSRKQGANGYTF.

This clonotype appeared many times. The V gene is TRBV5-1, the J gene TRBJ2-2; no reliable D call. This CDR3 has 12 amino acids. Trimming removed 2 bases from V and 3 bases from J, with 2 bases in between. Germline V gives CDR1 SGHRS, CDR2 YFSETQ. CDR3 sequence: CASSFYTGELFF. Here the CDR3 DNA reads TGCGCCAGCAGCTTTTACACCGGGGAGCTGTTTTTT.

This clonotype was observed a handful of times. The gene calls are TRBV6-5 and TRBJ2-2; 12 bases are a match to TRBD2. Germline lookup yields CDR1 MNHEY and CDR2 SVGAGI. The CDR3 runs to 16 residues. V lost 4 bases and J lost 4; bases outside the gene matches: 4. This CDR3 is CASSSRTSGATGELFF. The CDR3 coding sequence is TGTGCCAGCAGTTCCCGGACTAGCGGGGCCACCGGGGAGCTGTTTTTT.

This clonotype was seen ten or more times. J is TRBJ2-7 and V is TRBV6-5, with TRBD2 identical over 7 bases. Per germline, CDR1 MNHEY and CDR2 SVGAGI. This CDR3 is built from 11 residues. CDR3 region: CASGASVEQYF. The CDR3, as DNA: TGTGCAAGCGGGGCTAGCGTCGAGCAGTACTTC.

Sample share makes this clonotype medium-sized. The V gene is TRBV11-1, the J gene TRBJ2-5, with no clear D. The CDR3 is 13 amino acids. The V gene's germline CDR1 is SGHAT and CDR2 FQDESV (reference sequence). The germline V and J ends were trimmed by 3 bases and 0 bases, with 5 bases remaining between them. The CDR3 region is CASSFSYQETQYF. The CDR3, as DNA: TGTGCCAGCAGCTTCTCGTACCAAGAGACCCAGTACTTC. Together with reference TRBV11-1 and TRBJ2-5, the CDR3 gives the full variable domain: EAEVAQSPRYKITEKSQAVAFWCDPISGHATLYWYRQILGQGPELLVQFQDESVVDDSQLPKDRFSAERLKGVDSTLKIQPAELGDSAMYLCASSFSYQETQYFGPGTRLLVL.

Regarding this clonotype: It may be a read error: a sequence one base away is much more abundant. V usage is TRBV20-1 and J usage is TRBJ2-1; 8 nucleotides match TRBD2. The CDR3 loop spans 14 amino acids. Trimming took 2 bases from V and 6 from J; bases not matched to a gene: 6. The V gene's germline CDR1 is DFQATT and CDR2 SNEGSKA (reference sequence). CDR3 in amino acids: CSARFGGEGNEQFF. In DNA form, the CDR3 reads TGCAGTGCTAGATTCGGGGGGGAAGGCAATGAGCAGTTCTTC.

The rearrangement links TRBV27 to TRBJ2-1, with D tentatively TRBD2 (6 bases). The CDR3 consists of 14 residues. Germline V gene sequence: CDR1 MNHEY, CDR2 SMNVEV (reference sequence). V lost 10 bases, J lost 2 bases, and 15 bases lay in between. CDR3 residues: CATSAGRTYNEQFF. The CDR3 coding sequence is TGTGCCACTTCGGCGGGGAGGACCTACAATGAGCAGTTCTTC.

The gene calls are TRBV20-1 and TRBJ2-7, with D unclear. The ends were cut back, 1 base at V and 0 bases at J, with 7 bases in the middle. The CDR3 has 13 residues. Looked up from germline, CDR1 is DFQATT and CDR2 is SNEGSKA (reference sequence). The CDR3 nucleotides read TGCAGTGCTAGAGCAGAGAGCTCCTACGAGCAGTACTTC. Translated: CSARAESSYEQYF.

This clonotype was observed at least ten times. The V gene is TRBV4-2, the J gene TRBJ2-1; 10 positions agree with TRBD1. This CDR3 has 16 amino acids. Losses at the gene ends were 1 base for V and 6 bases for J; bases not matched to a gene: 6. Germline loops: CDR1 LGHNA, CDR2 YNFKEQ. The DNA of the CDR3 is TGTGCCAGCAGCCAAGTGGACAGGGGGACCCTCAATGAGCAGTTCTTC. It encodes CASSQVDRGTLNEQFF.

This clonotype was detected ten times or more. This rearrangement joins TRBV12-3 or TRBV12-4 to TRBJ2-2; a weak D match, TRBD2 (7 bases). The ends were cut back, 8 bases at V and 6 bases at J, with 16 bases in the middle. The CDR3 covers 14 residues. The CDR3 DNA reads TGTGCCAGCTCTGGTGGGGGGGCCGCCGGGGAGCTGTTTTTT. It encodes CASSGGGAAGELFF.

As regards this clonotype: Given a much more abundant clone one base away, this may be a read error. The V call is TRBV29-1, the J call TRBJ2-4; D remains unclear. The germline V gene has CDR1 SQVTM and CDR2 ANQGSEA. This CDR3 comprises 14 residues. The V gene lost 3 bases and the J gene lost 1 base, with 10 bases spanning the gap. CDR3 region: CSVDLQNAKNIQYF. The CDR3 region has the DNA TGCAGCGTTGATTTACAGAATGCCAAAAACATTCAGTACTTC. Variable domain in full (rest from reference TRBV29-1 and TRBJ2-4): SAVISQKPSRDICQRGTSLTIQCQVDSQVTMMFWYRQQPGQSLTLIATANQGSEATYESGFVIDKFPISRPNLTFSTLTVSNMSPEDSSIYLCSVDLQNAKNIQYFGAGTRLSVL.

The gene calls are TRBV3-1 and TRBJ2-5; 11 bases are a match to TRBD2. J gave up 4 bases and V 6 bases, and 10 bases lay outside the gene matches. Germline lookup yields CDR1 LGHDT and CDR2 YNNKEL (reference sequence). The CDR3 contains 16 residues. In DNA form, the CDR3 reads TGTGCCAGCAGTATAGCGGGGGGGCCCAGGGGAGAGACCCAGTACTTC. Translation gives CASSIAGGPRGETQYF.

This clonotype appeared many times. The CDR3 is CASSSGLPPGIQYF. The CDR3 nucleotides read TGTGCCAGCAGCTCCGGACTCCCCCCGGGGATTCAGTACTTC. V and J are TRBV7-2 and TRBJ2-4; TRBD2 is a possible D gene (5 bases). There are 14 residues in the CDR3. Trimming stripped 4 bases from V and 10 bases from J, with 17 bases between. The germline gives CDR1 SGHTA, CDR2 FQGNSA.

This clonotype was observed a handful of times. This chain uses TRBV25-1 with TRBJ2-3; D call uncertain. CDR1 and CDR2 from the germline V gene are MGHDK and SYGVNS. The CDR3 has 14 residues. Between the trimmed V and J ends, which lost 1 base and 2 bases, there was a span of 7 bases. The CDR3 DNA follows: TGTGCCAGCAGTGAATTCGCTAACACAGATACGCAGTATTTT. It specifies CASSEFANTDTQYF.

The chain joins TRBV30 to TRBJ1-5, with 9 bases matching TRBD1. This CDR3 spans 14 amino acids. Germline lookup yields CDR1 GTSNPN and CDR2 SVGIG (reference sequence). V shed 0 bases, J shed 6 bases, and the junction held 3 bases outside the gene matches. This chain's CDR3 is CAWSVPTGGQPQHF. The DNA for the CDR3 is TGTGCCTGGAGTGTACCGACAGGGGGTCAGCCCCAGCATTTT.

The table lists this clonotype with many counts. The chain combines TRBV20-1 with TRBJ1-2; tentative D call: TRBD1 (5 bases). The V gene's germline CDR1 is DFQATT and CDR2 SNEGSKA (reference sequence). This CDR3 is built from 14 residues. V dropped 0 bases and J dropped 4 bases, with 12 bases sitting between them. The CDR3 DNA reads TGCAGTGCTAGAGATGTTATGGGGGTCTATGGCTACACCTTC. Its translation is CSARDVMGVYGYTF.

The genes are TRBV7-6 and TRBJ1-1; perhaps TRBD1 as D (6 bases). There are 13 residues in the CDR3. Looked up from germline, CDR1 is SGHVS and CDR2 is FNYEAQ. The V end was cut by 1 base, the J end by 8 bases, with 11 bases between. CDR3 bases: TGTGCCAGCAGCTTAGAGGGGGGAGCCGAAGCTTTCTTT. It translates to CASSLEGGAEAFF. The variable domain in full, with the rest retrieved from reference TRBV7-6 and TRBJ1-1, is GAGVSQSPRYKVTKRGQDVALRCDPISGHVSLYWYRQALGQGPEFLTYFNYEAQQDKSGLPNDRFSAERPEGSISTLTIQRTEQRDSAMYRCASSLEGGAEAFFGQGTRLTVV.

This clonotype was seen many times. The rearrangement links TRBV5-1 to TRBJ1-2; D remains ambiguous. V shed 0 bases and J shed 0 bases, with 6 bases lying between them. Germline V gene sequence: CDR1 SGHRS, CDR2 YFSETQ. The length of the CDR3 is 14 residues. Written as DNA, the CDR3 is TGCGCCAGCAGCTTGGGGAATTCTAACTATGGCTACACCTTC. This translates into CASSLGNSNYGYTF.

There are a few counts of this clonotype. J is TRBJ2-2 and V is TRBV20-1, with D tentatively TRBD1 (6 bases). The CDR3 runs 14 residues. V gave up 3 bases and J gave up 5 bases, with 13 bases separating them. CDR1 is DFQATT and CDR2 is SNEGSKA in the germline V gene (reference sequence). The CDR3 DNA sequence: TGCAGTGCTAGGATGGAAGGGGGTACCGGGGAGCTGTTTTTT. Translated: CSARMEGGTGELFF.

J is TRBJ2-4 and V is TRBV7-6; no definite D call. V lost 1 base, J lost 5 bases, and 9 bases lay in between. Germline V gene lookup returns CDR1 SGHVS and CDR2 FNYEAQ. The CDR3 length is 14 residues. The CDR3 reads CASSLGGTQNIQYF. The DNA for the CDR3 is TGTGCCAGCAGCTTAGGAGGAACCCAAAACATTCAGTACTTC.